The 32 T cell receptor beta chains below all came from one sample that was sequenced in a study of blood T cells in healthy people across ages. With a J-beta primer mix and a sample-barcoded 5' primer, a second PCR ran roughly 7 to 11 cycles. TCRdb re-called the 5' RACE reads through MiXCR, storing one row per CDR3 protein. The sample carries about 1,500,000 distinct CDR3 sequences, 28% recorded once. Sequences were obtained from blood. These receptors originate from a woman in her twenties or thirties in good health.

The gene calls are TRBV20-1 and TRBJ2-1; weak D call: TRBD2 (5 bases). The CDR3 loop spans 13 amino acids. The germline V gene has CDR1 DFQATT and CDR2 SNEGSKA (reference sequence). V was shortened by 3 bases and J by 4 bases, with 10 bases between the two germline ends. The CDR3 sequence: CSARTGKYNEQFF. The DNA of the CDR3 is TGCAGTGCTAGGACGGGAAAATACAATGAGCAGTTCTTC.

On this clonotype itself: The missing conserved phenylalanine or tryptophan at the end of this CDR3 makes a read error likely. Because the CDR3's place on the DNA is in doubt, the DNA is left out and the CDR3 is given as listed by TCRdb. This CDR3 is CASDGRGLSYTFGS. The chain uses TRBV7-2 and TRBJ2-1; the table's D gene call, TRBD1, was not cross checked with the DNA. Both ends counted, the CDR3 spans 14 residues. From germline, CDR1 is SGHTA and CDR2 FQGNSA.

A note on this clonotype: This may be a read error, as it is one base from a much larger clone. The chain's CDR3 is CASGELEAGGYNEQFF. CDR3 sequence (DNA): TGCGCCAGCGGTGAATTGGAGGCGGGGGGCTACAATGAGCAGTTCTTC. This sequence joins TRBV5-1 and TRBJ2-1; 8 bases map to TRBD2. This CDR3 region has 16 residues. V lost 7 bases, J lost 3 bases, and 12 bases stayed unmatched. The germline V gene encodes CDR1 SGHRS and CDR2 YFSETQ.

The chain couples TRBV10-2 to TRBJ1-1; a weak D match, TRBD1 (5 bases). The CDR3 contains 13 residues. Trimming took off 8 bases at V and 8 bases at J, with 18 bases between the two ends. CDR1 and CDR2 from the germline V gene are WSHSY and SAAADI. CDR3 sequence: CASRPGGGKEAFF. The CDR3, as DNA: TGCGCCAGCCGTCCGGGGGGTGGCAAGGAAGCTTTCTTT.

As for this clonotype: This may be a read error, as it is one base from a much larger clone. The chain links TRBV5-1 to TRBJ2-5, with TRBD1 matching over 7 bases. Germline CDR1 is SGHRS and CDR2 is YFSETQ. Trimming cost V 4 bases and J 11 bases; bases outside gene matches: 23. The CDR3 contains 17 residues. The CDR3 region is CASSVQGLTDIYNEQYF. CDR3 bases: TGCGCCAGCAGCGTACAGGGGTTGACCGACATTTACAATGAGCAGTACTTC.

The chain couples TRBV7-9 to TRBJ1-2, with TRBD1 identical over 9 bases. J was trimmed by 8 bases and V by 5 bases; bases with no gene match: 9. Germline values: CDR1 SEHNR, CDR2 FQNEAQ (reference sequence). The CDR3 is 14 residues long. The CDR3: CASSRGQGRGGYTF. Written as DNA, the CDR3 is TGTGCCAGCAGCCGGGGACAGGGAAGAGGCGGCTACACCTTC.

The chain links TRBV28 to TRBJ2-7; 8 bases map to TRBD1. This CDR3 contains 13 residues. Germline CDR1 reads MDHEN; CDR2 reads SYDVKM. Germline trimming cut 8 bases from V and 0 bases from J; bases unmatched to any gene: 3. In DNA, the CDR3 is TGTGCCAGCCAGGGGGCTAGCTCCTACGAGCAGTACTTC. Protein product: CASQGASSYEQYF.

This clonotype was found a few times. The chain combines TRBV4-3 with TRBJ1-1; 9 bases align to TRBD1. The CDR3 is 14 amino acids. CDR1 and CDR2 from the germline V gene are LGHNA and YSLEER. Unmatched junction bases numbered 5, after V lost 5 bases and J lost 4 bases. In DNA, the CDR3 is TGCGCCAGCAGCGAAGGACAGGGGAGCACTGAAGCTTTCTTT. This codes for CASSEGQGSTEAFF.

The V gene is TRBV2, the J gene TRBJ1-5, with TRBD1 matching 8 bases. J lost 3 bases, V lost 6 bases, and 7 bases had no gene match. The CDR3 consists of 15 residues. The V gene's germline CDR1 is SNHLY and CDR2 FYNNEI. The CDR3 loop is CASRRQGSDNQPQHF. Here the CDR3 DNA reads TGTGCCAGCAGGCGACAGGGGAGCGACAATCAGCCCCAGCATTTT.

In regard to this clonotype: At one end, the junction sequence differs from germline, possibly due to a read error. This chain joins TRBV4-1 and TRBJ2-5; D is perhaps TRBD1 or TRBD2 (5 bases each). The CDR3 has 15 amino acids. Germline lookup yields CDR1 MGHRA and CDR2 YSYEKL. The CDR3 nucleotides are TGCGCCAACAGCCAAGATCGAGGGGTACAAGAGACCCAGTACTTC. Translating it yields CANSQDRGVQETQYF.

This chain links TRBV9 with TRBJ2-3; weak D call: TRBD2 (6 bases). This CDR3 is built from 14 residues. The ends were cut back, 2 bases at V and 4 bases at J, with 11 bases in the middle. Germline CDR1 is SGDLS and CDR2 is YYNGEE. CDR3 amino acids: CASSVTSWADTQYF. The CDR3, as DNA: TGTGCCAGCAGCGTGACTAGTTGGGCAGATACGCAGTATTTT.

V gene TRBV5-1 combines with J gene TRBJ1-2, with D uncertain. CDR1 is SGHRS and CDR2 is YFSETQ in the germline V gene. The V end lost 5 bases, the J end lost 6 bases, and 8 bases lay between the germline ends. The CDR3 is 11 residues long. The DNA for the CDR3 is TGCGCCAGCAGATTGCAGAATGGCTACACCTTC. This encodes CASRLQNGYTF.

This clonotype was found a few times. The chain carries TRBV5-1 and TRBJ2-4; D remains unclear. In germline, CDR1 is SGHRS, CDR2 YFSETQ. Trimming cost V 0 bases and J 0 bases, with 10 bases left between them. This CDR3 region has 16 residues. CDR3 bases: TGCGCCAGCAGCTTGGCCACGAAGGTAGCCAAAAACATTCAGTACTTC. Translation gives CASSLATKVAKNIQYF.

Comments on this clonotype: This may come from a read error, since a much larger clone is one base off. The chain has TRBV9 and TRBJ2-5; a possible D gene is TRBD1 (5 bases). Trimming took off 2 bases at V and 1 base at J, with 6 bases between the two ends. The CDR3 runs 13 residues. Germline lookup yields CDR1 SGDLS and CDR2 YYNGEE. The CDR3 coding sequence is TGTGCCAGCAGCGTTGGGGCCCAAGAGACCCAGTACTTC. Its translation: CASSVGAQETQYF.

The genes are TRBV7-9 and TRBJ1-5; possibly TRBD1 for D (6 bases). The CDR3 runs 17 residues. From germline, CDR1 is SEHNR and CDR2 FQNEAQ (reference sequence). Trimming shortened V by 5 bases and J by 0 bases, and 17 bases separated the two germline ends. CDR3 DNA: TGTGCCAGCAGCCAGACACTTGGACAGCTTAGCAATCAGCCCCAGCATTTT. Encoded protein: CASSQTLGQLSNQPQHF.

The chain is built from TRBV30 and TRBJ1-5; D unclear. Trimming cost V 0 bases and J 3 bases, with 12 bases left between them. The CDR3 is made up of 15 amino acids. From germline, CDR1 is GTSNPN and CDR2 SVGIG (reference sequence). The CDR3, as DNA: TGTGCCTGGAGTGTTGGCATCGGTTCCAATCAGCCCCAGCATTTT. Translated, it gives CAWSVGIGSNQPQHF.

The chain joins TRBV6-5 to TRBJ2-3; 8 nucleotides agree with TRBD2. Germline V gene data show CDR1 as MNHEY and CDR2 as SVGAGI. J gave up 1 base and V 3 bases, and 6 bases lay outside the gene matches. The CDR3 consists of 16 residues. The CDR3 bases are TGTGCCAGCAGTTATAGTAGCGGGAAGGGCACAGATACGCAGTATTTT. Its protein is CASSYSSGKGTDTQYF.

This clonotype was detected ten times or more. The rearrangement links TRBV12-5 to TRBJ2-1; the D gene could be TRBD1 or TRBD2 (5 bases each). CDR1 LGHNT and CDR2 FRNRAP come from the germline V gene. Trimming cost V 5 bases and J 10 bases, with 9 bases left between them. The CDR3 is made up of 11 amino acids. Written as DNA, the CDR3 is TGTGCTAGTGGTCATGGGGGAGAGCAGTTCTTC. Encoded protein: CASGHGGEQFF.

This clonotype occurred a few times. This chain connects TRBV5-1 to TRBJ2-7, with a possible D match to TRBD2 (6 bases). V lost 0 bases and J 12 bases, leaving 19 bases between the germline ends. CDR3 size: 14 residues. CDR1 SGHRS and CDR2 YFSETQ come from the germline V gene. In DNA, the CDR3 is TGCGCCAGCAGCTTGGCCATAGGTGGGGGGTCCCCGTACTTC. Amino acid sequence: CASSLAIGGGSPYF.

The chain has TRBV5-1 and TRBJ2-1; D call uncertain. V was cut by 2 bases and J by 9 bases, with 12 bases left in between. The CDR3 contains 13 residues. Germline assignment: CDR1 SGHRS and CDR2 YFSETQ. CDR3 region: CASSFSRPTEQFF. In DNA, the CDR3 is TGCGCCAGCAGCTTCTCCCGGCCCACTGAGCAGTTCTTC.

Details on this clonotype: A much larger clone lies a single base off, so this may be a read error. This sequence joins TRBV29-1 and TRBJ2-5; 8 bases match TRBD1. With V trimmed by 6 bases and J by 5 bases, 17 bases remained unmatched. The CDR3 contains 16 residues. Germline-derived CDR1 and CDR2 are SQVTM and ANQGSEA. The CDR3 sequence: CSVEKNRGIPHETQYF. In nucleotides, the CDR3 is TGCAGCGTCGAAAAAAACAGGGGGATCCCCCATGAGACCCAGTACTTC.

With respect to this clonotype: This could be a read error, since a much larger clone is one nucleotide away. V usage is TRBV29-1 and J usage is TRBJ2-1, with D unclear. The CDR3 runs to 11 residues. The V end lost 6 bases, the J end lost 14 bases, and 17 bases lay between the germline ends. The germline V gene has CDR1 SQVTM and CDR2 ANQGSEA. As DNA, the CDR3 is TGCAGCGTGCCACGGTCGGTGGGAAAGTTCTTC. Encoded protein: CSVPRSVGKFF.

This clonotype was found a few times. J is TRBJ1-2 and V is TRBV3-1; D remains unclear. V was shortened by 5 bases and J by 9 bases, with 13 bases between the two germline ends. The CDR3 contains 12 residues. Germline-derived CDR1 and CDR2 are LGHDT and YNNKEL (reference sequence). CDR3 region: CASSSPDARYTF. In DNA, the CDR3 is TGTGCCAGCAGCTCCCCGGATGCGCGCTACACCTTC. The whole variable domain, remainder taken from reference TRBV3-1 and TRBJ1-2, is DTAVSQTPKYLVTQMGNDKSIKCEQNLGHDTMYWYKQDSKKFLKIMFSYNNKELIINETVPNRFSPKSPDKAHLNLHINSLELGDSAVYFCASSSPDARYTFGSGTRLTVV.

This chain connects TRBV20-1 to TRBJ2-7; D possibly corresponds to TRBD1 (6 bases). Trimming removed 5 bases from V and 0 bases from J, with 11 bases in between. This CDR3 comprises 13 residues. The germline CDR1 and CDR2 sequences are DFQATT and SNEGSKA (reference sequence). CDR3 coding DNA: TGCAGTGCTTCGGACAGAAGCTCCTACGAGCAGTACTTC. The encoded protein is CSASDRSSYEQYF.

Note on this clonotype: One end of the junction varies from germline; a read error may be responsible. The chain employs TRBV6-6 and TRBJ2-6; a possible D gene is TRBD1 (6 bases). The length of the CDR3 is 15 residues. Germline lookup yields CDR1 MNHNY and CDR2 SVGAGI (reference sequence). The chain's CDR3 is CASSQRAAGVNVLTF. CDR3 coding DNA: TGTGCCAGCAGTCAAAGGGCGGCAGGGGTCAACGTCCTGACTTTC.

This clonotype has only a few counts. This chain uses TRBV20-1 with TRBJ2-1, with 7 bases that match TRBD2. Germline CDR1 reads DFQATT; CDR2 reads SNEGSKA (reference sequence). After removal of 4 bases from V and 2 bases from J, the junction contained 11 bases not matched to a gene. The length of the CDR3 is 16 residues. In DNA form, the CDR3 reads TGCAGTGCTACCTCTCTAGCGGCTCTAGCCTACAATGAGCAGTTCTTC. Translating it yields CSATSLAALAYNEQFF.

Here the CDR3 DNA reads TGCGCCAGCAGCCCGGGGGACAGGGACTCCTACGAGCAGTACTTC. As protein: CASSPGDRDSYEQYF. V usage is TRBV5-1 and J usage is TRBJ2-7; the match to TRBD1 covers 9 bases. J was trimmed by 0 bases and V by 4 bases; bases with no gene match: 5. This CDR3 is 15 amino acids long. CDR1 SGHRS and CDR2 YFSETQ come from the germline V gene.

This clonotype appeared many times. The V and J genes are TRBV20-1 and TRBJ2-7; a possible D gene is TRBD2 (6 bases). The V end was cut by 6 bases, the J end by 2 bases, with 17 bases between. The germline V gene encodes CDR1 DFQATT and CDR2 SNEGSKA (reference sequence). This CDR3 is 14 amino acids long. CDR3 bases: TGCAGTGCCCCTTCGGAGGGGTTGACCTACGAGCAGTACTTC. Translation gives CSAPSEGLTYEQYF.

V gene TRBV28 combines with J gene TRBJ1-4; 10 bases map to TRBD1. V was pared by 5 bases and J by 8 bases, with 5 bases of the junction left unmatched. CDR1 is MDHEN and CDR2 is SYDVKM in the germline V gene. The CDR3 totals 14 residues. The CDR3 coding sequence is TGTGCCAGCAGTCCCACGGGACAGGGGGAAAAACTGTTTTTT. Protein product: CASSPTGQGEKLFF. Based on the CDR3 plus reference TRBV28 and TRBJ1-4, the full variable domain is DVKVTQSSRYLVKRTGEKVFLECVQDMDHENMFWYRQDPGLGLRLIYFSYDVKMKEKGDIPEGYSVSREKKERFSLILESASTNQTSMYLCASSPTGQGEKLFFGSGTQLSVL.

This clonotype occurred many times. The chain has TRBV9 and TRBJ2-1; D is unresolved. The germline V gene has CDR1 SGDLS and CDR2 YYNGEE. The CDR3 is 14 residues long. V shed 0 bases and J shed 3 bases, with 7 bases lying between them. The DNA for the CDR3 is TGTGCCAGCAGCGTAGAGAACAGCTACAATGAGCAGTTCTTC. Translating gives CASSVENSYNEQFF.

The chain joins TRBV10-3 to TRBJ2-7; no clear D gene. The CDR3 has 12 amino acids. Trimming took 3 bases from V and 6 from J, leaving 9 bases between them. The germline gives CDR1 ENHRY, CDR2 SYGVKD. The CDR3 loop is CAISEGPCEQYV. The CDR3 DNA follows: TGTGCCATCAGTGAAGGACCGTGCGAGCAGTACGTC.

This clonotype was counted between two and nine times. This rearrangement joins TRBV5-1 to TRBJ1-6; D is unclear. Trimming took 8 bases from V and 7 from J, leaving 13 bases between them. This CDR3 contains 13 residues. Germline lookup yields CDR1 SGHRS and CDR2 YFSETQ. DNA for the CDR3: TGCGCCAGTGGGCTGGGCGAAAATTCACCCCTCCACTTT. Translated: CASGLGENSPLHF.